The source of this T cell receptor (beta chain) is a study of a mutant IDH1 vaccine in newly diagnosed glioma. Described time point: week 5, during vaccination. It was 300 ug of mutant IDH1 20-mer peptide that made up each vaccine dose, given with topical imiquimod. From germline, CDR1 is MGHRA and CDR2 YSYEKL. This CDR3 is 13 amino acids long. V was pared by 4 bases and J by 6 bases, with 13 bases between. Study outcomes and limitations: Among all patients, vaccine-induced immune responses occurred in over 80%.

Only in-frame clones appear in the TCRdb table, and some are missing; sequencing was by immunoSEQ multiplex PCR. This sample has 56,000 or so clones, with about 77% found just once. Worth noting for this clone: Its antigen is unidentified.

V usage is TRBV4-1 and J usage is TRBJ2-7, with D unresolved. This specimen consisted of PBMCs, obtained from a glioma patient whose treatment included an IDH1 peptide vaccine. This sequence was found in a middle-aged woman with glioma. This CDR3 is CASSPRTLAEQYF. CDR3 sequence (DNA): TGCGCCAGCAGCCCCCGGACCCTGGCCGAGCAGTACTTC.